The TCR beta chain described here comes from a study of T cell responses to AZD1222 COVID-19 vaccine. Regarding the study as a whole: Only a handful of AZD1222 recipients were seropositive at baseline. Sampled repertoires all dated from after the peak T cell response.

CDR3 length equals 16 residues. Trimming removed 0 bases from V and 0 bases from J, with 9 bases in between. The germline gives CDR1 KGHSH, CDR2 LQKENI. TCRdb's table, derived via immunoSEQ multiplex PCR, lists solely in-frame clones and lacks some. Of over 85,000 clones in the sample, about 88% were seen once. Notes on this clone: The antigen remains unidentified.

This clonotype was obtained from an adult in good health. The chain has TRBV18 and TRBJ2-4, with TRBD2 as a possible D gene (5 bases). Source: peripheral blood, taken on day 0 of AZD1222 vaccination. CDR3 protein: CASSPPSGLAKNIQYF. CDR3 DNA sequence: TGTGCCAGCTCACCACCCAGCGGTTTAGCCAAAAACATTCAGTACTTC.